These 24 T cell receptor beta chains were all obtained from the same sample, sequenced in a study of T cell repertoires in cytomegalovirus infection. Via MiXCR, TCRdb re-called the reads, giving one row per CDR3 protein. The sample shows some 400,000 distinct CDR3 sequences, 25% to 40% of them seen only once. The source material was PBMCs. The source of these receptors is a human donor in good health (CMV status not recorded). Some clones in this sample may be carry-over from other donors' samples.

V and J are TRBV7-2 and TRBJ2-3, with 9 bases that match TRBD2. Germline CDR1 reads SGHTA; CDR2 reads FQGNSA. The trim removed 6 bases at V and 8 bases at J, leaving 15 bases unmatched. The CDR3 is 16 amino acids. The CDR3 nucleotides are TGTGCCAGCAGACATACTAGCGGGTGTGCCGAGACTACGCAGTATTTT. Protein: CASRHTSGCAETTQYF.

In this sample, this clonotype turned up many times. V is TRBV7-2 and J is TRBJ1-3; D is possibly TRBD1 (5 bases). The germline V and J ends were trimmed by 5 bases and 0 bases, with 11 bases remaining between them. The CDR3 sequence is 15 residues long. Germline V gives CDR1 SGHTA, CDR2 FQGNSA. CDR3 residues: CASSPRQISGNTIYF. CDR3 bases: TGTGCCAGCAGCCCAAGACAGATCTCTGGAAACACCATATATTTT.

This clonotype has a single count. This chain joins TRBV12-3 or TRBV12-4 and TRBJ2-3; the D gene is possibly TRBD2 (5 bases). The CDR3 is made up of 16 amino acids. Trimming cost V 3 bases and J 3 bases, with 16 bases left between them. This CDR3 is CASSFQAGPITDTQYF. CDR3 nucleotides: TGTGCCAGCAGTTTTCAGGCGGGTCCTATTACAGATACGCAGTATTTT.

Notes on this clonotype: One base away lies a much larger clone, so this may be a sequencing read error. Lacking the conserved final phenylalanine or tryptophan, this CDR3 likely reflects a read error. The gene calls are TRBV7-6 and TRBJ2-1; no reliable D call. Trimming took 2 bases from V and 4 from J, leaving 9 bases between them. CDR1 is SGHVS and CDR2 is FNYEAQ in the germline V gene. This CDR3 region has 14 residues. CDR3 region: CASSLSYGYNEQFL. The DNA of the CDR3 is TGTGCCAGCAGCTTATCGTACGGATACAATGAGCAGTTCTTA.

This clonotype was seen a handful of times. CDR3 coding DNA: TGTGCCAGCAGCCCAACTAGCGGGGCTCGACCTTTGAAGCAGTTCTTC. It yields the protein CASSPTSGARPLKQFF. The chain employs TRBV5-4 and TRBJ2-1, with 10 bases lining up with TRBD2. Germline values: CDR1 SGHNT, CDR2 YYREEE (reference sequence). Trimming took 4 bases from V and 11 from J; bases not matched to a gene: 15. CDR3 size: 16 residues.

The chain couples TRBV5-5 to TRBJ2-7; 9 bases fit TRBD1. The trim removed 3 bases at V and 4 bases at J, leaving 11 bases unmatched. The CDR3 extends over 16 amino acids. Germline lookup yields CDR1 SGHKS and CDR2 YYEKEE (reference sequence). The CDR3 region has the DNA TGTGCCAGCAGCTCCTACGGGGACAGGGATAGATACGAGCAGTACTTC. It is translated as CASSSYGDRDRYEQYF.

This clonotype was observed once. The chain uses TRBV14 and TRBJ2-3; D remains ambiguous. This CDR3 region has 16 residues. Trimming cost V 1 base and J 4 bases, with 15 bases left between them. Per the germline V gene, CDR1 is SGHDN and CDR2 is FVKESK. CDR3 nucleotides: TGTGCCAGCAGCCAAGGTACGGTCCTCGGACCAGATACGCAGTATTTT. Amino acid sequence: CASSQGTVLGPDTQYF.

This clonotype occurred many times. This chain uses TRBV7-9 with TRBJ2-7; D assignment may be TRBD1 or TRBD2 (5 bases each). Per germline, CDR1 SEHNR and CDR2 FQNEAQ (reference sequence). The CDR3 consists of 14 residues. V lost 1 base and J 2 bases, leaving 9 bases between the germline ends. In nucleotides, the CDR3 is TGTGCCAGCAGCTTAGATCAGGGACCCTACGAGCAGTACTTC. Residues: CASSLDQGPYEQYF.

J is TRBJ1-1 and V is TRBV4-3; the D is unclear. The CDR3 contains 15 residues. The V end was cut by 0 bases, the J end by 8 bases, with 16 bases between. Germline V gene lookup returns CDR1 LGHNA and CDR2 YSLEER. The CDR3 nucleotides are TGCGCCAGCAGCCAAGATGGGTTAATAGTCCGAGAAGCTTTCTTT. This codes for CASSQDGLIVREAFF.

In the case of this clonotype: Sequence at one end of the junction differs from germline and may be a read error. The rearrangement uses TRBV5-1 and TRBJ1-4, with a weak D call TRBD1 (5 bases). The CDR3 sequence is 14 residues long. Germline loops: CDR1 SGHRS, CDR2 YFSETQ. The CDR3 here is CASSSRDGNEKLFF. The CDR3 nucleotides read TGCGCCAGCAGCTCCCGGGACGGCAATGAAAAGCTGTTTTTT.

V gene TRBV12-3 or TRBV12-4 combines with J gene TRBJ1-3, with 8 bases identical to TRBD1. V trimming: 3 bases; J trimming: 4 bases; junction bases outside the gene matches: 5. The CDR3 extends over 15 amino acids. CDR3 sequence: CASSFLGQGGNTIYF. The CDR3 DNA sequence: TGTGCCAGCAGTTTCTTAGGACAGGGAGGAAACACCATATATTTT.

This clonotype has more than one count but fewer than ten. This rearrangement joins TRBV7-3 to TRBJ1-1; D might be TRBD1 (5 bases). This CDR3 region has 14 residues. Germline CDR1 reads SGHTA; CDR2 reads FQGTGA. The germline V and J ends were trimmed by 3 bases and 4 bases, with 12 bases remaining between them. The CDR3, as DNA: TGTGCCAGCAGCTTGATCCCTGGGGGCACTGAAGCTTTCTTT. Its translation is CASSLIPGGTEAFF.

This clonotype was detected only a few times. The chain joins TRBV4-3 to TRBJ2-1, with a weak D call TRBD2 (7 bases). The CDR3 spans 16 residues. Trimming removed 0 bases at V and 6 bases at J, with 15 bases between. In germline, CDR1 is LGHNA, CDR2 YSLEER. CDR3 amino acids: CASSQEWEGGVNEQFF. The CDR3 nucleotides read TGCGCCAGCAGCCAAGAATGGGAGGGGGGAGTCAATGAGCAGTTCTTC.

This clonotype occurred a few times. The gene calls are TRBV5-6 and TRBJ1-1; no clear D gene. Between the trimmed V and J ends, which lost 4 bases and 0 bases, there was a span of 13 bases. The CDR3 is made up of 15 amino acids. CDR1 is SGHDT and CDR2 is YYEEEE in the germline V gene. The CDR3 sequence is CASSITGYLNTEAFF. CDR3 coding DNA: TGTGCCAGCAGCATAACCGGGTACTTGAACACTGAAGCTTTCTTT. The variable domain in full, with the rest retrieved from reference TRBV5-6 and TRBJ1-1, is DAGVTQSPTHLIKTRGQQVTLRCSPKSGHDTVSWYQQALGQGPQFIFQYYEEEERQRGNFPDRFSGHQFPNYSSELNVNALLLGDSALYLCASSITGYLNTEAFFGQGTRLTVV.

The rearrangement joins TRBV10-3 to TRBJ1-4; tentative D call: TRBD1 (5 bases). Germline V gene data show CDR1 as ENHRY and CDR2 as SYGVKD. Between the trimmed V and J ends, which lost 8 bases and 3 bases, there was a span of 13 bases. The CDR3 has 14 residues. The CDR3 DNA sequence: TGTGCCATCCTGGGGGTCGTGGCTAATGAAAAACTGTTTTTT. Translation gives CAILGVVANEKLFF.

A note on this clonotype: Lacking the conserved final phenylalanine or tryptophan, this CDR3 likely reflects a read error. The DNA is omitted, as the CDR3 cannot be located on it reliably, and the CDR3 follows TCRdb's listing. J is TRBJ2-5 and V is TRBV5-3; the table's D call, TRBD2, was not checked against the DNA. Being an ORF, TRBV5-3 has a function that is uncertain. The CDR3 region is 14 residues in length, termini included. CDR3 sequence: CASSLTGGPGTTYL.

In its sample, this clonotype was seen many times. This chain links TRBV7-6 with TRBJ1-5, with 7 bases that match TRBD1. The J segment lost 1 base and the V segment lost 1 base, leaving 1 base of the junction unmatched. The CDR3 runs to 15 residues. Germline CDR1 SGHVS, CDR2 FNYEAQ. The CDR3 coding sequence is TGTGCCAGCAGCTTAGGCAGGGGGAGCAATCAGCCCCAGCATTTT. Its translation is CASSLGRGSNQPQHF.

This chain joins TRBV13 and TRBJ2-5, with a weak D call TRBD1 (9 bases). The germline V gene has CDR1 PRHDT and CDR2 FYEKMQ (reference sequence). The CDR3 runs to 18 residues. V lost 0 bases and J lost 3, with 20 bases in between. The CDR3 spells CASSLGGTGNSGEETQYF. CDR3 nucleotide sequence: TGTGCCAGCAGCTTAGGTGGGACAGGGAATAGCGGGGAAGAGACCCAGTACTTC.

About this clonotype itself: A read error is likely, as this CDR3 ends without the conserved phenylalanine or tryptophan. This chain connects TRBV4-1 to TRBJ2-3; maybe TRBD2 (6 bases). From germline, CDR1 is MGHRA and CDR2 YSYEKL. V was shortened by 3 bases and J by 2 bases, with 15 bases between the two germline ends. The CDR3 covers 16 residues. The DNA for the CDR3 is TGCGCCAGCAGCCAGTGGCATGGGGGGACCACAGATACGCAGTATTTG. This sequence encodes CASSQWHGGTTDTQYL.

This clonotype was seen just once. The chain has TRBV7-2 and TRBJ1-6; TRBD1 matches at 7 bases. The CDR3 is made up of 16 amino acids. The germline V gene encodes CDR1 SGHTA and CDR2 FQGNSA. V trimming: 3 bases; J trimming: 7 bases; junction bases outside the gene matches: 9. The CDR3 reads CASSLEPTGMNSPLHF. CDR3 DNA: TGTGCCAGCAGCTTGGAACCGACAGGGATGAATTCACCCCTCCACTTT.

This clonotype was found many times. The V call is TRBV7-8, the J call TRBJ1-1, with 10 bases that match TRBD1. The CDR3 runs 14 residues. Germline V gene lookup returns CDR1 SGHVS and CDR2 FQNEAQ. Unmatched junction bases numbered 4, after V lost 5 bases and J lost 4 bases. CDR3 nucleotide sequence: TGTGCCAGCAGCCTCAGGGACAGGGGCACTGAAGCTTTCTTT. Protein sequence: CASSLRDRGTEAFF.

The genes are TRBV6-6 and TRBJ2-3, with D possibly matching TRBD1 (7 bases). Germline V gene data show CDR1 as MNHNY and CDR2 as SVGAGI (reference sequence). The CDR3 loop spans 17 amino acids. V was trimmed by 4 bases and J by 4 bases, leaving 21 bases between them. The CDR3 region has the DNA TGTGCCAGCAGTTCCCGCCGGACAGGAGGGACCGCAGATACGCAGTATTTT. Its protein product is CASSSRRTGGTADTQYF.

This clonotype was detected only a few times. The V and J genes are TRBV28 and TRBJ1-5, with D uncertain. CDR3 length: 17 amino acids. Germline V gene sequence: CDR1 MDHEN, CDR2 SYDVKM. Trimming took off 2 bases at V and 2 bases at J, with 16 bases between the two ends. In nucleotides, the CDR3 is TGTGCCAGCAGTTTAAGAAGGTTAGCCGGGGGCAATCAGCCCCAGCATTTT. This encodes CASSLRRLAGGNQPQHF. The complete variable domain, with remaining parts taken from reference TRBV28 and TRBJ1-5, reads DVKVTQSSRYLVKRTGEKVFLECVQDMDHENMFWYRQDPGLGLRLIYFSYDVKMKEKGDIPEGYSVSREKKERFSLILESASTNQTSMYLCASSLRRLAGGNQPQHFGDGTRLSIL.

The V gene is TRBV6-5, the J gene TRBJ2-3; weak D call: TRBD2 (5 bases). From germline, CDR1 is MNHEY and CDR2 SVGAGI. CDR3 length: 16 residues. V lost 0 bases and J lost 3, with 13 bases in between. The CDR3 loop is CASSYSLGSGTDTQYF. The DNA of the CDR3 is TGTGCCAGCAGTTACTCGCTAGGGTCGGGGACAGATACGCAGTATTTT.